Below, 19 T cell receptor beta chains from the same sample are listed, as sequenced in a study of control samples from healthy donors and cancer patients (dated by TCRdb to 2020 to 2022). The library was built by means of the immunoSEQ multiplex PCR assay. Entries here come from immuneACCESS through TCRdb and include only in-frame sequences with V and J called. Some clones fail to appear in such tables; in the studies checked, an unresolved V gene covers under half of the shortfall, and the cause of the remainder is unknown. The sample table contains some 150,000 clones; only one count was recorded for 96% of them. Just over 1% of the sample is in the top ten clones. The material sequenced was blood. The receptors derive from a woman under 40 in good health.

The chain carries TRBV18 and TRBJ2-1; TRBD1 is a possible D gene (7 bases). Trimming took 6 bases from V and 5 from J, leaving 8 bases between them. Germline values: CDR1 KGHSH, CDR2 LQKENI. This CDR3 is 12 amino acids long. The CDR3 DNA sequence: TGTGCCAGCTCCAGGGGGGACAATGAGCAGTTCTTC. This translates into CASSRGDNEQFF.

The rearrangement links TRBV2 to TRBJ1-1; TRBD1 might be the D (5 bases). Trimming removed 6 bases from V and 10 bases from J, with 21 bases in between. The CDR3 runs 14 residues. Germline CDR1 and CDR2: SNHLY and FYNNEI. CDR3 nucleotides: TGTGCCAGCAGGCCCGAAGGACAAGCTAGTGGAGCTTTCTTT. Translation gives CASRPEGQASGAFF.

The rearrangement joins TRBV19 to TRBJ1-2; D not resolved. The CDR3 is made up of 14 amino acids. Germline-derived CDR1 and CDR2 are LNHDA and SQIVND (reference sequence). V gave up 3 bases and J gave up 4 bases, with 12 bases separating them. CDR3 residues: CASSIAGRSYGYTF. In DNA, the CDR3 is TGTGCCAGTAGTATCGCGGGGAGGTCCTATGGCTACACCTTC.

The chain has TRBV30 and TRBJ2-1; TRBD2 might be the D (7 bases). Trimming pared 3 bases from V and 4 bases from J, leaving 16 bases between. This CDR3 contains 15 residues. Germline V gene data show CDR1 as GTSNPN and CDR2 as SVGIG (reference sequence). CDR3 sequence (DNA): TGTGCCTGGAGCGGTGGGGGGGCGTCGTACAATGAGCAGTTCTTC. Encoded protein: CAWSGGGASYNEQFF.

This chain connects TRBV2 to TRBJ1-2; D remains ambiguous. The CDR3 runs 11 residues. Germline-derived CDR1 and CDR2 are SNHLY and FYNNEI. V dropped 7 bases and J dropped 5 bases, with 8 bases sitting between them. The CDR3 is CASMGRYGYTF. DNA of the CDR3: TGTGCCAGCATGGGGAGGTATGGCTACACCTTC.

This chain connects TRBV5-6 to TRBJ2-1; TRBD2 matches at 7 bases. Germline CDR1 is SGHDT and CDR2 is YYEEEE. The CDR3 length is 12 residues. V dropped 2 bases and J dropped 14; count of bases not matched to a gene: 7. CDR3 DNA sequence: TGTGCCAGCAGCTTCGGGGGACTAAGTGAGTTCTTC. Its translation: CASSFGGLSEFF.

In DNA, the CDR3 is TGTGCCAGCAGCTTAGGGTCCTTTCCCTACGAGCAGTACTTC. Its protein is CASSLGSFPYEQYF. The rearrangement joins TRBV7-9 to TRBJ2-7, with no clear D. Germline-derived CDR1 and CDR2 are SEHNR and FQNEAQ (reference sequence). The CDR3 spans 14 residues. V was clipped by 1 base and J by 2 bases, with 9 bases between them.

The chain carries TRBV28 and TRBJ1-1; D unresolved. Per the germline V gene, CDR1 is MDHEN and CDR2 is SYDVKM. V lost 6 bases, J lost 6 bases, and 29 bases lay in between. The CDR3 has 18 amino acids. The CDR3 region is CASSLARGAPRFFAEAFF. CDR3 coding DNA: TGTGCCAGCAGCCTAGCCCGGGGAGCACCCCGTTTTTTCGCTGAAGCTTTCTTT.

The rearrangement joins TRBV11-3 to TRBJ2-2, with D perhaps TRBD2 (6 bases). The CDR3 is 15 amino acids. Trimming took 1 base from V and 6 from J, leaving 12 bases between them. From germline, CDR1 is SGHNT and CDR2 YENEEA. The DNA of the CDR3 is TGTGCCAGCAGCTTAGGGAGCACGGGGGCCGGGGAGCTGTTTTTT. Its protein is CASSLGSTGAGELFF.

J is TRBJ1-5 and V is TRBV19; 10 bases agree with TRBD1. This CDR3 comprises 15 residues. Germline-derived CDR1 and CDR2 are LNHDA and SQIVND (reference sequence). V trimming: 4 bases; J trimming: 6 bases; junction bases outside the gene matches: 6. The CDR3 bases are TGTGCCAGTAGTACCGTGACAGGGGGCGGTCAGCCCCAGCATTTT. This sequence encodes CASSTVTGGGQPQHF.

The chain employs TRBV11-2 and TRBJ2-3, with D perhaps TRBD1 or TRBD2 (6 bases each). There are 16 residues in the CDR3. Germline V gene lookup returns CDR1 SGHAT and CDR2 FQNNGV. V was trimmed by 5 bases and J by 7 bases, leaving 22 bases between them. CDR3 amino acids: CASSKTGTDGRYTQYF. The CDR3 DNA follows: TGTGCCAGCAGCAAAACAGGGACCGACGGGAGATATACGCAGTATTTT.

The chain uses TRBV7-9 and TRBJ2-2; D gene ambiguous. The V gene's germline CDR1 is SEHNR and CDR2 FQNEAQ (reference sequence). This CDR3 is built from 15 residues. V was trimmed by 5 bases and J by 5 bases, leaving 15 bases between them. CDR3 bases: TGTGCCAGCAGCAAGCCCCGCTTGGGAACCGGGGAGCTGTTTTTT. Translation gives CASSKPRLGTGELFF.

V is TRBV19 and J is TRBJ2-2, with D tentatively TRBD1 (6 bases). Trimming took off 3 bases at V and 2 bases at J, with 10 bases between the two ends. Per germline, CDR1 LNHDA and CDR2 SQIVND (reference sequence). This CDR3 comprises 15 residues. The CDR3 DNA reads as TGTGCCAGTAGTATTCGGACAGATAACACCGGGGAGCTGTTTTTT. Its protein product is CASSIRTDNTGELFF. Full variable domain (missing parts from reference TRBV19 and TRBJ2-2): DGGITQSPKYLFRKEGQNVTLSCEQNLNHDAMYWYRQDPGQGLRLIYYSQIVNDFQKGDIAEGYSVSREKKESFPLTVTSAQKNPTAFYLCASSIRTDNTGELFFGEGSRLTVL.

This chain uses TRBV9 with TRBJ2-3, with a tentative D call TRBD2 (5 bases). Germline values: CDR1 SGDLS, CDR2 YYNGEE. CDR3 length: 15 residues. Trimming stripped 4 bases from V and 2 bases from J, with 14 bases between. CDR3 region: CASSLEERDTDTQYF. Written as DNA, the CDR3 is TGTGCCAGCAGCCTGGAAGAGAGGGACACAGATACGCAGTATTTT. Looking up the rest from reference TRBV9 and TRBJ2-3 gives the full variable domain: DSGVTQTPKHLITATGQRVTLRCSPRSGDLSVYWYQQSLDQGLQFLIQYYNGEERAKGNILERFSAQQFPDLHSELNLSSLELGDSALYFCASSLEERDTDTQYFGPGTRLTVL.

The chain is built from TRBV11-1 and TRBJ2-1; 12 bases match TRBD2. CDR3 length: 15 residues. Germline V lookup: CDR1 SGHAT, CDR2 FQDESV (reference sequence). Trimming cost V 4 bases and J 6 bases; bases outside gene matches: 4. The CDR3 reads CASSSTSGSVNEQFF. DNA for the CDR3: TGTGCCAGCAGCTCGACTAGCGGGAGTGTCAATGAGCAGTTCTTC.

V and J are TRBV7-9 and TRBJ1-1, with a possible D match to TRBD1 (6 bases). Trimming shortened V by 5 bases and J by 4 bases, and 11 bases separated the two germline ends. The CDR3 runs 13 residues. Germline lookup yields CDR1 SEHNR and CDR2 FQNEAQ (reference sequence). The CDR3 spells CASSVDRGTEAFF. In DNA, the CDR3 is TGTGCCAGCAGCGTGGACAGAGGCACTGAAGCTTTCTTT.

The V call is TRBV16, the J call TRBJ2-7; TRBD2 matches 9 bases. Trimming took 4 bases from V and 7 from J; bases not matched to a gene: 8. The CDR3 covers 14 residues. In germline, CDR1 is KGHSY, CDR2 FQNENV. Here the CDR3 reads CASSRPSSGNEQYF. The CDR3 DNA follows: TGTGCCAGCAGCCGACCCTCTAGCGGGAATGAGCAGTACTTC. The complete variable domain, with remaining parts taken from reference TRBV16 and TRBJ2-7, reads GEEVAQTPKHLVRGEGQKAKLYCAPIKGHSYVFWYQQVLKNEFKFLISFQNENVFDETGMPKERFSAKCLPNSPCSLEIQATKLEDSAVYFCASSRPSSGNEQYFGPGTRLTVT.

The CDR3 loop reads CASRGTGRYEQYF. CDR3 nucleotide sequence: TGTGCCAGCAGGGGGACAGGGAGGTACGAGCAGTACTTC. The rearrangement joins TRBV6-5 to TRBJ2-7; 9 bases are shared with TRBD1. The CDR3 spans 13 residues. Looked up from germline, CDR1 is MNHEY and CDR2 is SVGAGI. J was trimmed by 4 bases and V by 6 bases; bases with no gene match: 4.

The chain has TRBV5-1 and TRBJ2-2; TRBD2 aligns across 7 bases. Germline-derived CDR1 and CDR2 are SGHRS and YFSETQ. V was clipped by 9 bases and J by 6 bases; unmatched bases: 5. The CDR3 contains 12 residues. For the CDR3, the DNA is TGCGCCATCACTAGCGTGGCCGGGGAGCTGTTTTTT. This encodes CAITSVAGELFF.